These T cell receptor beta chains were read from a single sample in a study of T cell changes during pregnancy in multiple sclerosis. The table came from immunoSEQ multiplex PCR; TCRdb's copy has only in-frame clones and leaves some out. This sample yields about 66,000 clones, of which roughly nine tenths are seen a single time; about 5.8% belongs to the top ten. The sequencing here drew on CD8+ T cells from peripheral blood mononuclear cells, taken before pregnancy. These receptors were collected from a female donor with multiple sclerosis, enrolled in a pregnancy study. The CDR3 runs from the conserved cysteine through the conserved F or W. Fields, in order: D gene, clone size, V gene, J gene, CDR3 DNA, CDR3 protein. The D gene is left open where the match is weak. Some rows have no size entry. The others give once, few or many, or a class for an expanded clone.

D gene: NA
clone size: NA
V gene: TRBV20-1
J gene: TRBJ1-4
CDR3 DNA: TGCAGTGCCCCGAGGGGGAGACTGTTTTTT
CDR3 protein: CSAPRGRLFF

D gene: TRBD2
clone size: NA
V gene: TRBV7-9
J gene: TRBJ2-1
CDR3 DNA: TGTGCCAGCGTCCGGGAGGAGCGGGGGCACTCCTACAATGAGCAGTTCTTC
CDR3 protein: CASVREERGHSYNEQFF

D gene: TRBD1
clone size: NA
V gene: TRBV7-3
J gene: TRBJ1-3
CDR3 DNA: TGTGCCAGCAGCCCCGGACAGGGGAAGAGCTCTGGAAACACCATATATTTT
CDR3 protein: CASSPGQGKSSGNTIYF

D gene: TRBD2
clone size: NA
V gene: TRBV7-6
J gene: TRBJ2-1
CDR3 DNA: TGTGCCAGCGGGTGGGGTAGCGGGGGAGGGGAAGAGCAGTTCTTC
CDR3 protein: CASGWGSGGGEEQFF

D gene: NA
clone size: NA
V gene: TRBV27
J gene: TRBJ2-7
CDR3 DNA: TGTGCCAGCAGTTTGGGGCCTTTGGTGGAGCAGTACTTC
CDR3 protein: CASSLGPLVEQYF

D gene: NA
clone size: NA
V gene: TRBV6-1
J gene: TRBJ1-4
CDR3 DNA: TGTGCCAGCAGTGGCGAGTGGAAACTGTTTTTT
CDR3 protein: CASSGEWKLFF

D gene: NA
clone size: NA
V gene: TRBV9
J gene: TRBJ2-1
CDR3 DNA: TGTGCCAGCAGCGTAGACCAGTACGGGTTCGATGAGCAGTTCTTC
CDR3 protein: CASSVDQYGFDEQFF

D gene: NA
clone size: NA
V gene: TRBV9
J gene: TRBJ2-6
CDR3 DNA: TGTGCCAGCAGCGTGACAGCCTCTGGGGCCAACGTCCTGACTTTC
CDR3 protein: CASSVTASGANVLTF

D gene: NA
clone size: NA
V gene: TRBV5-1
J gene: TRBJ1-1
CDR3 DNA: TGCGCCAGCAGCTTGCTTGGGACATCGGCTTTCTTT
CDR3 protein: CASSLLGTSAFF

D gene: TRBD2
clone size: NA
V gene: TRBV27
J gene: TRBJ2-1
CDR3 DNA: TGTGCCAGCAGTCTGCGGGGGATCGCCTACAATGAGCAGTTCTTC
CDR3 protein: CASSLRGIAYNEQFF

D gene: NA
clone size: NA
V gene: TRBV6-1
J gene: TRBJ2-2
CDR3 DNA: TGTGCCAGCAATGCGCTGAGGAAGGCCGGGGAGCTGTTTTTT
CDR3 protein: CASNALRKAGELFF

D gene: TRBD2
clone size: NA
V gene: TRBV30
J gene: TRBJ2-7
CDR3 DNA: TGTGCCTGGAGTGTACCGGGGGGAGACTACGAGCAGTACTTC
CDR3 protein: CAWSVPGGDYEQYF

D gene: NA
clone size: NA
V gene: TRBV4-1
J gene: TRBJ2-1
CDR3 DNA: TGCGCCAGCAGCCAAGGGGGGCCCGGGGACAATGAGCAGTTCTTC
CDR3 protein: CASSQGGPGDNEQFF

D gene: NA
clone size: NA
V gene: TRBV7-2
J gene: TRBJ2-5
CDR3 DNA: TGTGCCAGCAGCTTAGAGGGCAGGGGGGTAGAGACCCAGTACTTC
CDR3 protein: CASSLEGRGVETQYF

D gene: TRBD1
clone size: NA
V gene: TRBV5-8
J gene: TRBJ2-1
CDR3 DNA: TGTGCCAGCAGCTATCATCCGGGACAGGGGAGGAATGAGCAGTTCTTC
CDR3 protein: CASSYHPGQGRNEQFF

D gene: TRBD2
clone size: NA
V gene: TRBV5-1
J gene: TRBJ2-1
CDR3 DNA: TGCGCCAGCAGCTTGGAGCCTAGCGGGGGGTACAATGAGCAGTTCTTC
CDR3 protein: CASSLEPSGGYNEQFF

D gene: TRBD1
clone size: NA
V gene: TRBV5-1
J gene: TRBJ2-7
CDR3 DNA: TGCGCCAGCAGCATCGGGACAGGGTCCTACGAGCAGTACTTC
CDR3 protein: CASSIGTGSYEQYF

D gene: TRBD1
clone size: NA
V gene: TRBV6-6
J gene: TRBJ2-1
CDR3 DNA: TGTGCCAGCAATATACAGGGGTCCTCCTACAATGAGCAGTTCTTC
CDR3 protein: CASNIQGSSYNEQFF

D gene: NA
clone size: NA
V gene: TRBV15
J gene: TRBJ1-5
CDR3 DNA: TGTGCCACCAGCAGGGACAGCTCTTATCAGCCCCAGCATTTT
CDR3 protein: CATSRDSSYQPQHF

D gene: TRBD2
clone size: NA
V gene: TRBV6-5
J gene: TRBJ2-7
CDR3 DNA: TGTGCCAGCAGTTACTTGGGGGGGGAGCAGTACTTC
CDR3 protein: CASSYLGGEQYF

D gene: NA
clone size: NA
V gene: TRBV5-6
J gene: TRBJ2-1
CDR3 DNA: TGTGCCAGCAGCTTGGGACTTTCGGAGGCTTACAATGAGCAGTTCTTC
CDR3 protein: CASSLGLSEAYNEQFF

D gene: TRBD1
clone size: NA
V gene: TRBV5-4
J gene: TRBJ2-7
CDR3 DNA: TGTGCCAGCAGCGCCGGGACAGGGGCCGAGCAGTACTTC
CDR3 protein: CASSAGTGAEQYF

D gene: TRBD1
clone size: NA
V gene: TRBV2
J gene: TRBJ1-5
CDR3 DNA: TGTGCCAGCAGTGATATGACAGGGGGCAATCAGCCCCAGCATTTT
CDR3 protein: CASSDMTGGNQPQHF

D gene: NA
clone size: NA
V gene: TRBV1
J gene: TRBJ2-1
CDR3 DNA: TGCACCAGCAGCGGTCCGGGGGGGTTACATGAGCAGTTCTTC
CDR3 protein: CTSSGPGGLHEQFF

D gene: TRBD2
clone size: NA
V gene: TRBV5-1
J gene: TRBJ2-7
CDR3 DNA: TGCGCCAGCAGCTCTGGCGGGGGGGCCTACGAGCAGTACTTC
CDR3 protein: CASSSGGGAYEQYF

D gene: NA
clone size: NA
V gene: TRBV19
J gene: TRBJ1-3
CDR3 DNA: TGTGCCAGTAGTAAACAGGGTGGAGGAAACACCATATATTTT
CDR3 protein: CASSKQGGGNTIYF

D gene: NA
clone size: NA
V gene: TRBV13
J gene: TRBJ2-2
CDR3 DNA: TGTGCCAGCAGCTCCGGGACTGTCCAAACCGGGGAGCTGTTTTTT
CDR3 protein: CASSSGTVQTGELFF

D gene: NA
clone size: NA
V gene: TRBV27
J gene: TRBJ2-3
CDR3 DNA: TGTGCCAGCAGTTTTCCAGGGGCAGATACGCAGTATTTT
CDR3 protein: CASSFPGADTQYF

D gene: TRBD1
clone size: NA
V gene: TRBV27
J gene: TRBJ1-5
CDR3 DNA: TGTGCCAGCAGTTTCCGGGACAGAAATCAGCCCCAGCATTTT
CDR3 protein: CASSFRDRNQPQHF

D gene: NA
clone size: NA
V gene: TRBV5-1
J gene: TRBJ2-5
CDR3 DNA: TGCGCCAGCAGTACTCAGGGGGAGACCCAGTACTTC
CDR3 protein: CASSTQGETQYF

D gene: NA
clone size: NA
V gene: TRBV2
J gene: TRBJ1-2
CDR3 DNA: TGTGCCAGCACTATGGACACAAACTATGGCTACACCTTC
CDR3 protein: CASTMDTNYGYTF

D gene: TRBD2
clone size: once
V gene: TRBV5-6
J gene: TRBJ2-3
CDR3 DNA: TGTGCCAGCAGCGCTACTGGAGCGGGGGGCCGGTGGGCTACGCAGTATTTT
CDR3 protein: CASSATGAGGRWATQYF

D gene: NA
clone size: NA
V gene: TRBV19
J gene: TRBJ2-1
CDR3 DNA: TGTGCCAGTAGAGGGGGACACAATGAGCAGTTCTTC
CDR3 protein: CASRGGHNEQFF

D gene: TRBD1
clone size: NA
V gene: TRBV15
J gene: TRBJ1-3
CDR3 DNA: TGTGCCACCAGCACAGGGGGTGATAACACCATATATTTT
CDR3 protein: CATSTGGDNTIYF

D gene: TRBD1
clone size: NA
V gene: TRBV5-1
J gene: TRBJ2-6
CDR3 DNA: TGCGCCAGCAGCTCCGGGACAGGGGGCTCTGGGGCCAACGTCCTGACTTTC
CDR3 protein: CASSSGTGGSGANVLTF

D gene: NA
clone size: NA
V gene: TRBV9
J gene: TRBJ2-1
CDR3 DNA: TGTGCCAGCAGCGCAGGGGGAGGCTCCTACAATGAGCAGTTCTTC
CDR3 protein: CASSAGGGSYNEQFF

D gene: NA
clone size: once
V gene: TRBV7-6
J gene: TRBJ1-6
CDR3 DNA: TGTGCCAGCAGCCCGAACAGGGAATCGAGTTCACCCCTCCACTTT
CDR3 protein: CASSPNRESSSPLHF

D gene: TRBD2
clone size: NA
V gene: TRBV27
J gene: TRBJ2-3
CDR3 DNA: TGTGCCAGCACCCTAATTAGCGGGGGGGTTGGTACAGATACGCAGTATTTT
CDR3 protein: CASTLISGGVGTDTQYF

D gene: TRBD1
clone size: once
V gene: TRBV9
J gene: TRBJ2-1
CDR3 DNA: TGTGCCAGCAGCGAGGGACAGGGGTACTACAATGAGCAGTTCTTC
CDR3 protein: CASSEGQGYYNEQFF

D gene: NA
clone size: NA
V gene: TRBV6-4
J gene: TRBJ2-3
CDR3 DNA: TGTGCCAGCAGTGTGACTGGCATGGATACGCAGTATTTT
CDR3 protein: CASSVTGMDTQYF

D gene: NA
clone size: once
V gene: TRBV5-1
J gene: TRBJ1-2
CDR3 DNA: TGCGCCAGCAGCCAGGGACACGATCTGCGGGGCTACACCTTC
CDR3 protein: CASSQGHDLRGYTF

D gene: NA
clone size: NA
V gene: TRBV29-1
J gene: TRBJ1-1
CDR3 DNA: TGCAGCGCCCGACTGGGGAACACTGAAGCTTTCTTT
CDR3 protein: CSARLGNTEAFF

D gene: NA
clone size: NA
V gene: TRBV14
J gene: TRBJ1-2
CDR3 DNA: TGTGCCAGCAGCCCCGATCTAGGCCTTTTCTATGGCTACACCTTC
CDR3 protein: CASSPDLGLFYGYTF

D gene: NA
clone size: NA
V gene: TRBV7-3
J gene: TRBJ1-1
CDR3 DNA: TGTGCCAGCAGCTTAACTGCAGGGCTTTTTAGTGAAGCTTTCTTT
CDR3 protein: CASSLTAGLFSEAFF

D gene: NA
clone size: NA
V gene: TRBV15
J gene: TRBJ2-1
CDR3 DNA: TGTGCCACCAGCAGAGATTATGGGCAGGCCTACAATGAGCAGTTCTTC
CDR3 protein: CATSRDYGQAYNEQFF